The clone carrying this T cell receptor beta chain was seen at least ten times. The target antigen is unknown. This sample stems from a study of metastatic and nonmetastatic thyroid tumors. The overall study: The authors compared repertoires across blood and tumor or nodule tissue from malignant and benign thyroid patients.

Patients underwent thyroid surgery, and none had received any treatment before it. As handled by the study authors: CDR3 differences across clinicopathological groups were used to build a distant-metastasis classifier for papillary thyroid cancer. TCRdb re-called the PCR reads via MiXCR. The V and J calls here are based on TCRdb, not the publication. Of some 55,000 clones in the sample, roughly 22% are singletons; the top ten hold under 4.5%. Whole-study results and caveats: Reports indicated that malignant thyroid tumors showed significantly higher TCR beta diversity than benign nodules did, in blood and tumor.

Losses at the gene ends were 2 bases for V and 2 bases for J; bases not matched to a gene: 6. Germline V gene data show CDR1 as SGHDT and CDR2 as YYEEEE. The length of the CDR3 is 16 residues. V and J are TRBV5-6 and TRBJ2-3; 9 positions match TRBD2. This sequence was found in a female donor with papillary thyroid cancer or a benign thyroid nodule (not recorded which). Some clones in this sample may be carry-over from other donors' samples. The sequenced sample was blood. CDR3 sequence (DNA): TGTGCCAGCAGCTTTCGTCTAGCGGGACCCACAGATACGCAGTATTTT. Translation: CASSFRLAGPTDTQYF.